One and the same sample provided the 14 T cell receptor beta chains below, sequenced in a study of T-cell reconstitution after alpha-beta-depleted transplantation in children. Unique molecular identifiers were used in preparing the TCRbeta library. TCRdb processed the PCR reads anew with MiXCR; each CDR3 protein has one entry. Of some 440,000 distinct CDR3 sequences listed, under 20% were seen once; the top ten hold around 28%. The sequencing used PBMCs, mostly from graft donor cells, collected 360 days after TCRalphabeta/CD19-depleted stem cell transplant. Receptor source: a boy under two years old who had a stem cell transplant for Wiskott-Aldrich syndrome, so the T cells may come from the graft donor.

This clonotype was observed a few times. The chain combines TRBV11-2 with TRBJ2-6, with 8 nucleotides matching TRBD1. CDR3 length: 18 residues. With 5 bases clipped from V and 0 bases from J, the junction kept 9 bases outside the gene matches. Germline loops: CDR1 SGHAT, CDR2 FQNNGV. CDR3 coding DNA: TGTGCCAGCAGCCCTGGGACAGGCCTAGACTCTGGGGCCAACGTCCTGACTTTC. This translates into CASSPGTGLDSGANVLTF.

The rearrangement joins TRBV29-1 to TRBJ2-5; 7 nucleotides match TRBD2. This CDR3 has 12 amino acids. CDR1 is SQVTM and CDR2 is ANQGSEA in the germline V gene. Losses at the gene ends were 5 bases for V and 4 bases for J; bases not matched to a gene: 4. CDR3 amino acids: CSVTGGGETQYF. CDR3 coding DNA: TGCAGCGTTACGGGGGGAGGAGAGACCCAGTACTTC.

This clonotype was seen a single time. DNA for the CDR3: TGTGCCAGCAATCCTACCGGGACAGGGAACACCGGGGAGCTGTTTTTT. As protein: CASNPTGTGNTGELFF. The chain is built from TRBV3-1 and TRBJ2-2, with 8 positions matching TRBD1. Germline CDR1 is LGHDT and CDR2 is YNNKEL (reference sequence). J lost 1 base, V lost 7 bases, and 8 bases had no gene match. The CDR3 sequence is 16 residues long.

A few counts support this clonotype. This sequence joins TRBV24-1 and TRBJ2-1; D gene uncertain. Trimming took 3 bases from V and 4 from J, leaving 12 bases between them. The germline V gene has CDR1 KGHDR and CDR2 SFDVKD. The CDR3 runs to 15 residues. The CDR3 loop reads CATSDRPSSYNEQFF. The CDR3 coding sequence is TGTGCCACCAGTGATCGTCCCTCGAGTTACAATGAGCAGTTCTTC.

This clonotype was found a few times. This chain uses TRBV4-3 with TRBJ2-3; no clear D. V lost 1 base, J lost 1 base, and 6 bases lay in between. CDR1 and CDR2 (germline): LGHNA, YSLEER. This CDR3 has 14 amino acids. Here the CDR3 reads CASSQGRGTDTQYF. In DNA, the CDR3 is TGCGCCAGCAGCCAAGGAAGAGGCACAGATACGCAGTATTTT.

This sequence joins TRBV10-1 and TRBJ2-1, with TRBD2 matching 11 bases. CDR3 size: 17 residues. Germline assignment: CDR1 WNHNN and CDR2 SYGVQD (reference sequence). Germline trimming cut 3 bases from V and 5 bases from J; bases unmatched to any gene: 9. CDR3 in DNA: TGCGCCAGCAGTGATTCCTCAACTAGCGGGGGCCACAATGAGCAGTTCTTC. The encoded protein is CASSDSSTSGGHNEQFF.

This clonotype was counted between two and nine times. The chain uses TRBV2 and TRBJ2-1, with D possibly being TRBD1 or TRBD2 (5 bases each). The germline V gene has CDR1 SNHLY and CDR2 FYNNEI. The CDR3 has 14 amino acids. Trimming removed 10 bases from V and 8 bases from J, with 21 bases in between. The CDR3 loop is CAIDLVSGTHEQFF. DNA of the CDR3: TGTGCCATCGACCTAGTTTCCGGGACCCATGAGCAGTTCTTC.

The chain couples TRBV6-5 to TRBJ2-6; D gene unclear. Trimming took 0 bases from V and 4 from J, leaving 10 bases between them. Germline loops: CDR1 MNHEY, CDR2 SVGAGI. The CDR3 has 16 residues. CDR3 loop: CASSYSRPRGANVLTF. In nucleotides, the CDR3 is TGTGCCAGCAGTTACTCGCGCCCGAGGGGGGCCAACGTCCTGACTTTC.

The rearrangement joins TRBV5-8 to TRBJ2-1; 10 bases align to TRBD2. This CDR3 has 16 residues. J gave up 5 bases and V 0 bases, and 5 bases lay outside the gene matches. Looked up from germline, CDR1 is SGHTS and CDR2 is YDEGEE. CDR3 DNA sequence: TGTGCCAGCAGCTTGGAAGCGGGAGGGCCCCACAATGAGCAGTTCTTC. Translation gives CASSLEAGGPHNEQFF. The entire variable domain, with the rest obtained from reference TRBV5-8 and TRBJ2-1, is as follows: EAGVTQSPTHLIKTRGQQATLRCSPISGHTSVYWYQQALGLGLQFLLWYDEGEERNRGNFPPRFSGRQFPNYSSELNVNALELEDSALYLCASSLEAGGPHNEQFFGPGTRLTVL.

This clonotype has only a few counts. This chain joins TRBV5-1 and TRBJ2-3; D gene unclear. The V and J ends lost 4 bases and 0 bases respectively, with 12 bases between them. Germline lookup yields CDR1 SGHRS and CDR2 YFSETQ. The CDR3 runs 15 residues. CDR3 residues: CASSLRGVSTDTQYF. The CDR3 nucleotides read TGCGCCAGCAGCCTACGTGGGGTGAGCACAGATACGCAGTATTTT.

J is TRBJ2-5 and V is TRBV20-1; D is perhaps TRBD2 (6 bases). This CDR3 region has 14 residues. Trimming left V 6 bases short and J 2 bases short, with 16 bases between. From germline, CDR1 is DFQATT and CDR2 SNEGSKA (reference sequence). The CDR3 loop is CSAHAGLVQETQYF. The CDR3, as DNA: TGCAGTGCCCACGCGGGGCTAGTTCAAGAGACCCAGTACTTC.

This clonotype was detected only a few times. The CDR3 nucleotides are TGTGCCAGCAGCTGGGACCTTAATGAAAAACTGTTTTTT. It is translated as CASSWDLNEKLFF. The chain couples TRBV3-1 to TRBJ1-4; D might be TRBD1 (5 bases). The CDR3 is made up of 13 amino acids. V lost 5 bases and J 4 bases, leaving 8 bases between the germline ends. CDR1 LGHDT and CDR2 YNNKEL come from the germline V gene (reference sequence).

This clonotype was seen a single time. V gene TRBV20-1 combines with J gene TRBJ2-5; either TRBD1 or TRBD2 may fit D (6 bases each). Germline V gene data show CDR1 as DFQATT and CDR2 as SNEGSKA (reference sequence). The CDR3 runs 15 residues. Trimming cost V 0 bases and J 1 base, with 12 bases left between them. The CDR3 here is CSARDPTGAQETQYF. The DNA of the CDR3 is TGCAGTGCTAGAGATCCCACGGGGGCCCAAGAGACCCAGTACTTC.

The chain couples TRBV20-1 to TRBJ2-4, with D maybe TRBD2 (5 bases). V dropped 0 bases and J dropped 4 bases, with 19 bases sitting between them. CDR1 DFQATT and CDR2 SNEGSKA come from the germline V gene (reference sequence). The CDR3 has 17 residues. The CDR3 protein is CSAREGVSVTGKNIQYF. CDR3 DNA: TGCAGTGCTAGAGAGGGAGTTTCCGTTACCGGGAAAAACATTCAGTACTTC.